This is a list of T cell receptor beta chains from one sample in a study of blood T cells in healthy people across ages. TCRdb used MiXCR to reprocess the 5' RACE reads, holding one entry per CDR3 protein. The repertoire holds hundreds of thousands of distinct CDR3 sequences, with approximately 30% as singletons. Sequenced material: blood. The receptor source for this set is a woman of 80 years or more in good health. Both conserved end residues are part of each CDR3. The D gene is left open where the match is weak. Clone size appears in some rows only: once, few, many, or a class for an expanded clone.

abundance	d_gene	v_gene	j_gene	len	CDR3aa	CDR3nt
few	TRBD1	TRBV20-1	TRBJ2-2	15	CSARDWAGGSGELFF	TGCAGTGCTAGAGATTGGGCAGGGGGCAGCGGGGAGCTGTTTTTT
NA	NA	TRBV19	TRBJ2-5	11	CASRTQETQYF	TGTGCCAGTAGGACTCAAGAGACCCAGTACTTC
NA	TRBD1	TRBV6-2/TRBV6-3	TRBJ2-7	12	CAGSWDRYEQYF	TGTGCCGGCAGTTGGGACAGATACGAGCAGTACTTC
NA	NA	TRBV6-2/TRBV6-3	TRBJ1-2	14	CASSYTRSRLGYTF	TGTGCCAGCAGTTACACCCGGTCGCGGCTTGGCTACACCTTC
NA	NA	TRBV11-2	TRBJ1-1	16	CASSLRTDLRNTEAFF	TGTGCCAGCAGCTTAAGGACAGACCTCAGGAACACTGAAGCTTTCTTT
many	NA	TRBV6-1	TRBJ2-7	14	CASSEGPRNYEQYF	TGTGCCAGCAGTGAAGGCCCCAGAAACTACGAGCAGTACTTC
NA	NA	TRBV5-6	TRBJ1-1	16	CASSLFTPGGNTEAFF	TGTGCCAGCAGCTTGTTTACTCCAGGTGGGAACACTGAAGCTTTCTTT
NA	NA	TRBV11-2	TRBJ2-1	14	CASSPLGLYNEQFF	TGTGCCAGCAGCCCTTTGGGACTGTACAATGAGCAGTTCTTC
few	NA	TRBV24-1	TRBJ1-5	14	CATSDLSVNQPQHF	TGTGCCACCAGTGATTTGAGTGTGAACCAGCCCCAGCATTTT
many	NA	TRBV5-1	TRBJ2-3	12	CASSFRTDTQYF	TGCGCCAGCAGCTTCCGCACAGATACGCAGTATTTT
few	TRBD2	TRBV12-3/TRBV12-4	TRBJ2-5	18	CASSLSSSNGGARETQYF	TGTGCCAGCAGTTTAAGTTCGTCTAACGGGGGGGCGAGGGAGACCCAGTACTTC
NA	NA	TRBV5-1	TRBJ1-2	14	CASSFQDTNYGYTF	TGCGCCAGCAGCTTTCAGGATACTAACTATGGCTACACCTTC
NA	NA	TRBV9	TRBJ1-6	15	CASSVGNRDNSPLHF	TGTGCCAGCAGCGTAGGGAACAGAGATAATTCACCCCTCCACTTT